A single sample gave rise to the 17 T cell receptor beta chains below, sequenced in a study of blood T cell repertoires in COVID-19. The data were produced by immunoSEQ multiplex PCR, yet TCRdb's version contains in-frame clones alone and is incomplete. The sample has about 360,000 clones, around nine tenths seen once. The sample comprised peripheral blood. The receptors originated from a human donor in a cohort sampled during active COVID-19.

The chain uses TRBV18 and TRBJ2-2; TRBD2 agrees at 10 bases. The V gene's germline CDR1 is KGHSH and CDR2 LQKENI. This CDR3 is 16 amino acids long. The trim removed 4 bases at V and 6 bases at J, leaving 8 bases unmatched. CDR3 sequence (DNA): TGTGCCAGCTCACTGACTAGCGGGTCGAATGCCGGGGAGCTGTTTTTT. Protein product: CASSLTSGSNAGELFF.

Only one count was recorded for this clone. The V and J genes are TRBV30 and TRBJ1-5; D is unclear. The CDR3 consists of 15 residues. V shed 3 bases and J shed 3 bases, with 15 bases lying between them. Germline V gene sequence: CDR1 GTSNPN, CDR2 SVGIG (reference sequence). CDR3 region: CAWSPAGGPNQPQHF. For the CDR3, the DNA is TGTGCCTGGAGCCCCGCGGGTGGGCCCAATCAGCCCCAGCATTTT.

The V and J genes are TRBV9 and TRBJ1-2; 7 bases agree with TRBD1. CDR1 and CDR2 (germline): SGDLS, YYNGEE. The CDR3 consists of 18 residues. V shed 0 bases and J 5 bases; nucleotides not matched to a gene: 16. CDR3 DNA: TGTGCCAGCAGCGTAGCCGTGACAGGGTATGAGGGACCTTATGGCTACACCTTC. It encodes CASSVAVTGYEGPYGYTF.

This clone was seen just once. The sample has other DNA sequences that encode this CDR3 too. The chain links TRBV9 to TRBJ1-1; D gene unclear. Trimming took 0 bases from V and 4 from J, leaving 7 bases between them. The CDR3 is made up of 13 amino acids. Germline lookup yields CDR1 SGDLS and CDR2 YYNGEE. CDR3 sequence (DNA): TGTGCCAGCAGCGTAGGTACGGGCACTGAAGCTTTCTTT. Amino acid sequence: CASSVGTGTEAFF.

This clone has more than one count but fewer than ten. This chain links TRBV6-5 with TRBJ1-1; the D is unclear. There are 13 residues in the CDR3. V dropped 6 bases and J dropped 0 bases, with 8 bases sitting between them. CDR1 is MNHEY, CDR2 SVGAGI, per germline. CDR3 bases: TGTGCCAGCAGATCCTTAATGAACACTGAAGCTTTCTTT. This sequence encodes CASRSLMNTEAFF.

This clone has more than one count but fewer than ten. J is TRBJ1-5 and V is TRBV3-1 (or the pseudogene TRBV3-2), with D unresolved. Germline loops: CDR1 LGHDT, CDR2 YNNKEL (reference sequence). The V end was cut by 1 base, the J end by 5 bases, with 12 bases between. The CDR3 is 15 residues long. This CDR3 reads CASSQGRPRDQPQHF. Written as DNA, the CDR3 is TGTGCCAGCAGCCAAGGGAGACCGCGGGATCAGCCCCAGCATTTT.

The gene calls are TRBV11-2 and TRBJ2-2, with D possibly being TRBD1 (6 bases). Germline V lookup: CDR1 SGHAT, CDR2 FQNNGV. CDR3 length: 17 amino acids. Trimming took 3 bases from V and 5 from J, leaving 19 bases between them. Written as DNA, the CDR3 is TGTGCCAGCAGCTTCTTCCGGGACAACCCGCTGACCGGGGAGCTGTTTTTT. It specifies CASSFFRDNPLTGELFF.

The chain joins TRBV27 to TRBJ2-1; possible D gene TRBD2, 7 bases. CDR3 size: 13 residues. Deletions cut 1 base from V and 8 bases from J, with 9 bases between. Germline V gene data show CDR1 as MNHEY and CDR2 as SMNVEV (reference sequence). The CDR3, as DNA: TGTGCCAGCAGTTTATTGGGGGGGCATGAGCAGTTCTTC. Its translation is CASSLLGGHEQFF.

The gene calls are TRBV19 and TRBJ2-4; 7 nucleotides match TRBD2. This CDR3 spans 18 amino acids. Germline CDR1 and CDR2: LNHDA and SQIVND (reference sequence). After removal of 1 base from V and 5 bases from J, the junction contained 14 bases not matched to a gene. The CDR3 bases are TGTGCCAGTAGTATAGCGGCCAGTGTCAGCGCGGGGGAAAACATTCAGTACTTC. It specifies CASSIAASVSAGENIQYF.

The rearrangement joins TRBV5-1 to TRBJ2-7; 16 bases align to TRBD2. With 4 bases clipped from V and 1 base from J, the junction kept 5 bases outside the gene matches. This CDR3 has 17 amino acids. Germline CDR1 SGHRS, CDR2 YFSETQ. For the CDR3, the DNA is TGCGCCAGCAGCGCGGGACTAGCGGGAGGGTATTCCTACGAGCAGTACTTC. Protein: CASSAGLAGGYSYEQYF.

The chain uses TRBV29-1 and TRBJ2-7; 7 nucleotides agree with TRBD2. There are 13 residues in the CDR3. V shed 7 bases and J 5 bases; nucleotides not matched to a gene: 11. The germline CDR1 and CDR2 sequences are SQVTM and ANQGSEA. CDR3 amino acids: CSAGRALMDEQYF. DNA for the CDR3: TGCAGCGCGGGGAGGGCCTTGATGGACGAGCAGTACTTC.

V and J are TRBV6-2 or TRBV6-3 and TRBJ2-1, with 8 nucleotides matching TRBD1. The J segment lost 8 bases and the V segment lost 0 bases, leaving 18 bases of the junction unmatched. CDR1 MNHEY and CDR2 SVGEGT come from the germline V gene. CDR3 size: 19 residues. The CDR3 nucleotides are TGTGCCAGCAGTTACTCGAAGGTCAGGGGGCCTCTGGGGCGGGATGAGCAGTTCTTC. Protein product: CASSYSKVRGPLGRDEQFF.

The CDR3 region is CASSLLALAGELFF. Written as DNA, the CDR3 is TGTGCCAGCAGTTTATTAGCGTTGGCCGGGGAGCTGTTTTTT. The rearrangement links TRBV27 to TRBJ2-2; weak D call: TRBD2 (5 bases). The CDR3 contains 14 residues. Germline V gene data show CDR1 as MNHEY and CDR2 as SMNVEV (reference sequence). Trimming cost V 1 base and J 6 bases, with 9 bases left between them.

This chain connects TRBV2 to TRBJ1-1; no clear D. Trimming removed 0 bases at V and 13 bases at J, with 9 bases between. The CDR3 loop spans 11 amino acids. In germline, CDR1 is SNHLY, CDR2 FYNNEI. The CDR3, as DNA: TGTGCCAGCAGTGAAGCGCTTCGGGGTTTCTTT. Its protein product is CASSEALRGFF.

The genes are TRBV18 and TRBJ1-1; D may be TRBD1 (6 bases). Germline V gives CDR1 KGHSH, CDR2 LQKENI. Trimming removed 2 bases from V and 7 bases from J, with 14 bases in between. The CDR3 is 14 residues long. The CDR3 DNA reads as TGTGCCAGCTCACCAGCCAGGGGAGAGGGTGAAGCTTTCTTT. This encodes CASSPARGEGEAFF.

This chain links TRBV6-5 with TRBJ2-2, with 7 nucleotides matching TRBD2. After removal of 2 bases from V and 8 bases from J, the junction contained 8 bases not matched to a gene. The CDR3 runs 15 residues. Germline V gene lookup returns CDR1 MNHEY and CDR2 SVGAGI. CDR3 sequence reads: CASSYPPGGTGELFF. The CDR3 nucleotides are TGTGCCAGCAGTTACCCTCCGGGGGGTACGGGGGAGCTGTTTTTT.

The genes are TRBV4-2 and TRBJ2-1; D might be TRBD2 (5 bases). The CDR3 contains 14 residues. V lost 0 bases and J lost 7, with 10 bases in between. The V gene's germline CDR1 is LGHNA and CDR2 YNFKEQ. CDR3 bases: TGTGCCAGCAGCCAAGAACTAGGCGGGAATGAGCAGTTCTTC. Translation gives CASSQELGGNEQFF.